This T cell receptor (beta chain) appears in the sequencing data of a study of read filtering for tumor transcriptome and immune sequencing. The wider study: IR-seq gave about 3.5 to 10.27 million TCR reads per sample; RNA-seq gave about 80 to 1,300.

V lost 0 bases and J 5 bases, leaving 9 bases between the germline ends. Germline values: CDR1 DFQATT, CDR2 SNEGSKA (reference sequence). CDR3 length: 13 residues. Broader study findings: Correlation between methods rose after single-read clonotypes were removed.

The library was built from around 0.4 ug RNA with molecular barcoded adaptors for alpha/delta and beta/gamma chains. TCRdb passed the reads through MiXCR, listing each CDR3 protein once. The sample consists of around 50,000 distinct CDR3 sequences, 20% to 25% of them appearing once. This clonotype has at least ten counts. Its antigen is unknown. The receptor comes from a donor at least 40 years old with multiple myeloma. Sequencing was done on a sample of a population of CD138-negative cells sorted from bone marrow. The gene calls are TRBV20-1 and TRBJ2-3; tentative D call: TRBD2 (6 bases). CDR3 sequence reads: CSARDFGRDTQYF. The CDR3 bases are TGCAGTGCTAGAGATTTCGGGAGAGATACGCAGTATTTT.